Below, 10 T cell receptor beta chains from the same sample are listed, as sequenced in a study of shared clonotypes between healthy human individuals. Naive CD8 cells comprised CD45RO-negative, CCR7-positively selected cells, excluding terminally differentiated effector memory CD45RA+ cells. The repertoire was sequenced with immunoSEQ multiplex PCR; TCRdb's copy has only in-frame clones and lacks some. The sample lists about 2.2 million clones, around 93% occurring once. The sample consisted of naive CD8+ T cells from PBMCs. The source is a man aged 18 to 30 in good health. Some clones in this sample may be carry-over from other donors' samples.

In regard to this clone: Other DNA sequences of this sample code for an identical CDR3. The gene calls are TRBV27 and TRBJ1-2; D is undetermined. Germline CDR1 reads MNHEY; CDR2 reads SMNVEV (reference sequence). The CDR3 sequence is 12 residues long. Between the trimmed V and J ends, which lost 5 bases and 8 bases, there was a span of 12 bases. CDR3 protein: CASSPPMGGYTF. The CDR3 coding sequence is TGTGCCAGCAGTCCCCCGATGGGCGGCTACACCTTC.

This rearrangement joins TRBV11-2 to TRBJ2-7, with 8 bases matching TRBD2. This CDR3 has 16 residues. CDR1 is SGHAT and CDR2 is FQNNGV in the germline V gene. Trimming at V came to 0 bases and at J to 3 bases, leaving 7 bases not matched to a gene. CDR3 bases: TGTGCCAGCAGCTTAGACGGTAGCGGGATACACTACGAGCAGTACTTC. This sequence encodes CASSLDGSGIHYEQYF.

The rearrangement joins TRBV5-1 to TRBJ1-2, with unresolved D. Germline assignment: CDR1 SGHRS and CDR2 YFSETQ. The CDR3 length is 13 residues. V dropped 1 base and J dropped 1 base, with 5 bases sitting between them. CDR3 protein: CASSLYSNYGYTF. The CDR3 DNA reads TGCGCCAGCAGCTTGTACAGTAACTATGGCTACACCTTC.

This CDR3 reads CASSLSGDLAPGVYEQYF. CDR3 DNA sequence: TGTGCCAGCAGCTTATCCGGAGATCTAGCGCCCGGGGTCTACGAGCAGTACTTC. V is TRBV7-9 and J is TRBJ2-7; possible D gene TRBD2, 6 bases. The length of the CDR3 is 18 residues. In germline, CDR1 is SEHNR, CDR2 FQNEAQ (reference sequence). The V and J ends lost 2 bases and 3 bases respectively, with 23 bases between them.

The chain recombines TRBV14 with TRBJ2-3, with 8 bases matching TRBD2. This CDR3 has 18 amino acids. The J segment lost 0 bases and the V segment lost 4 bases, leaving 12 bases of the junction unmatched. Germline V CDR1 and CDR2: SGHDN, FVKESK. CDR3 residues: CASSPRAPQRGSTDTQYF. The CDR3 nucleotides are TGTGCCAGCAGCCCGAGAGCCCCTCAGCGGGGGAGCACAGATACGCAGTATTTT. The whole variable domain, remainder taken from reference TRBV14 and TRBJ2-3, is EAGVTQFPSHSVIEKGQTVTLRCDPISGHDNLYWYRRVMGKEIKFLLHFVKESKQDESGMPNNRFLAERTGGTYSTLKVQPAELEDSGVYFCASSPRAPQRGSTDTQYFGPGTRLTVL.

On this clone: Other nucleotide sequences in the sample specify the same CDR3. V usage is TRBV29-1 and J usage is TRBJ2-7; unclear D gene. Germline V CDR1 and CDR2: SQVTM, ANQGSEA. V lost 6 bases to trimming and J lost 0 bases, with 6 bases between them. The CDR3 is 11 residues long. The CDR3 region is CSVESSYEQYF. CDR3 bases: TGCAGCGTGGAGAGCTCCTACGAGCAGTACTTC.

The V gene is TRBV19, the J gene TRBJ2-1; 11 nucleotides align to TRBD2. The junction had 8 bases not matched to a gene; V was cut back by 5 bases and J by 8 bases. This CDR3 contains 15 residues. Per germline, CDR1 LNHDA and CDR2 SQIVND (reference sequence). CDR3 bases: TGTGCCAGTAGTTATCTAGCGGGAGGAAAATATGAGCAGTTCTTC. It encodes CASSYLAGGKYEQFF.

The chain employs TRBV30 and TRBJ2-7; D may be TRBD1 or TRBD2 (5 bases each). The CDR3 has 15 amino acids. The germline V gene has CDR1 GTSNPN and CDR2 SVGIG (reference sequence). V was cut by 0 bases and J by 7 bases, with 19 bases left in between. The DNA of the CDR3 is TGTGCCTGGAGTGTCCGGGACCCACTCCCGGGAGAGCAGTACTTC. Translating gives CAWSVRDPLPGEQYF.

This chain joins TRBV21-1 and TRBJ1-2. TRBV21-1 is recorded as a pseudogene. This CDR3 has 14 residues. This chain's CDR3 is CASSSSCSGTGYTF. CDR3 in DNA: TGTGCCAGCAGCTCTTCTTGCTCCGGGACTGGCTACACCTTC.

This rearrangement joins TRBV28 to TRBJ1-5; unclear D gene. Between the trimmed V and J ends, which lost 0 bases and 2 bases, there was a span of 11 bases. CDR1 is MDHEN and CDR2 is SYDVKM in the germline V gene. This CDR3 region has 16 residues. CDR3 coding DNA: TGTGCCAGCAGTTTATGGGCGGGCGCGGGCAATCAGCCCCAGCATTTT. Translating gives CASSLWAGAGNQPQHF. The full variable domain, its missing parts supplied by reference TRBV28 and TRBJ1-5, is DVKVTQSSRYLVKRTGEKVFLECVQDMDHENMFWYRQDPGLGLRLIYFSYDVKMKEKGDIPEGYSVSREKKERFSLILESASTNQTSMYLCASSLWAGAGNQPQHFGDGTRLSIL.